The 8 T cell receptor beta chains presented below share a single source sample, sequenced in a study of blood T cell repertoires in COVID-19. TCRdb's table, derived via immunoSEQ multiplex PCR, lists solely in-frame clones and lacks some. The sample lists over 200,000 clones; 83% were seen once. Sequencing was done on a sample of peripheral blood. Receptors originate from a woman between 35 and 50 years old with active or convalescent COVID-19.

The chain uses TRBV7-6 and TRBJ2-2; D possibly corresponds to TRBD2 (5 bases). The V end was cut by 0 bases, the J end by 3 bases, with 20 bases between. This CDR3 region has 19 residues. Per the germline V gene, CDR1 is SGHVS and CDR2 is FNYEAQ. The CDR3 reads CASSLALMYGKDHTGELFF. The CDR3 nucleotides read TGTGCCAGCAGCTTAGCGCTAATGTACGGGAAGGACCACACCGGGGAGCTGTTTTTT. The complete variable domain, with remaining parts taken from reference TRBV7-6 and TRBJ2-2, reads GAGVSQSPRYKVTKRGQDVALRCDPISGHVSLYWYRQALGQGPEFLTYFNYEAQQDKSGLPNDRFSAERPEGSISTLTIQRTEQRDSAMYRCASSLALMYGKDHTGELFFGEGSRLTVL.

The chain links TRBV2 to TRBJ1-1; 8 nucleotides align to TRBD1. The CDR3 is 13 amino acids. Trimming took 4 bases from V and 4 from J; bases not matched to a gene: 2. CDR1 and CDR2 (germline): SNHLY, FYNNEI. The CDR3 region has the DNA TGTGCCAGCAGTGGAGACAGGGGCACTGAAGCTTTCTTT. Its translation is CASSGDRGTEAFF.

The chain combines TRBV5-1 with TRBJ2-3; a weak D match, TRBD2 (5 bases). With 6 bases removed from V and 0 bases from J, the gap between germline ends came to 17 bases. The CDR3 consists of 16 residues. Germline V gene lookup returns CDR1 SGHRS and CDR2 YFSETQ. CDR3 in DNA: TGCGCCAGCACCCGAGACTATGGCGGAAGCACAGATACGCAGTATTTT. Amino acid sequence: CASTRDYGGSTDTQYF. Complete variable domain (other parts from reference TRBV5-1 and TRBJ2-3): KAGVTQTPRYLIKTRGQQVTLSCSPISGHRSVSWYQQTPGQGLQFLFEYFSETQRNKGNFPGRFSGRQFSNSRSEMNVSTLELGDSALYLCASTRDYGGSTDTQYFGPGTRLTVL.

The chain is built from TRBV2 and TRBJ2-6; 9 positions agree with TRBD1. With 8 bases clipped from V and 0 bases from J, the junction kept 5 bases outside the gene matches. From germline, CDR1 is SNHLY and CDR2 FYNNEI. CDR3 length equals 16 residues. The CDR3 spells CASVRQGGSGANVLTF. The CDR3 DNA follows: TGTGCCAGCGTACGACAGGGGGGCTCTGGGGCCAACGTCCTGACTTTC.

The chain recombines TRBV4-2 with TRBJ1-3; D not resolved. This CDR3 is 16 amino acids long. Trimming stripped 4 bases from V and 6 bases from J, with 19 bases between. Germline assignment: CDR1 LGHNA and CDR2 YNFKEQ. The CDR3 nucleotides are TGTGCCAGCAGCCTAGAGCGGGAGGACCCGTTAAACACCATATATTTT. Translating gives CASSLEREDPLNTIYF.

The chain has TRBV29-1 and TRBJ1-5, with D possibly being TRBD1 (5 bases). Trimming pared 4 bases from V and 2 bases from J, leaving 9 bases between. Looked up from germline, CDR1 is SQVTM and CDR2 is ANQGSEA. The CDR3 spans 13 residues. CDR3 loop: CSVAGFGNQPQHF. The DNA for the CDR3 is TGCAGCGTTGCAGGGTTTGGCAATCAGCCCCAGCATTTT.

The gene calls are TRBV12-3 or TRBV12-4 and TRBJ1-2, with a weak D call TRBD1 (6 bases). The CDR3 is 11 residues long. Trimming took 6 bases from V and 13 from J, leaving 15 bases between them. CDR3: CASSLTGSFTF. The CDR3 DNA reads TGTGCCAGCAGCCTAACAGGGTCGTTCACCTTC.

J is TRBJ1-1 and V is TRBV7-9; 7 bases are a match to TRBD1. Per the germline V gene, CDR1 is SEHNR and CDR2 is FQNEAQ (reference sequence). Trimming at V came to 5 bases and at J to 2 bases, leaving 8 bases not matched to a gene. The CDR3 extends over 15 amino acids. The CDR3 sequence is CASSQGQTFNTEAFF. CDR3 nucleotides: TGTGCCAGCAGCCAGGGACAGACCTTTAACACTGAAGCTTTCTTT.